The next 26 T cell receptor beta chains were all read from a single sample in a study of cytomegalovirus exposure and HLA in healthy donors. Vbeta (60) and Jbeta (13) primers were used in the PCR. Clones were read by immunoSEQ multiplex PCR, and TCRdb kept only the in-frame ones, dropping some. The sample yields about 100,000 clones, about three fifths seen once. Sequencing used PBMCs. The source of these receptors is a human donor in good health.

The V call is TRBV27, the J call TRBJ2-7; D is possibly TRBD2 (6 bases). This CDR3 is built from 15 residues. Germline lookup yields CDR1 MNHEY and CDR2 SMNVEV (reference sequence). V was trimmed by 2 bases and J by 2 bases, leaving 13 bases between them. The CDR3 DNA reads TGTGCCAGCAGTTTAGATTGGACTACCACCTACGAGCAGTACTTC. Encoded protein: CASSLDWTTTYEQYF.

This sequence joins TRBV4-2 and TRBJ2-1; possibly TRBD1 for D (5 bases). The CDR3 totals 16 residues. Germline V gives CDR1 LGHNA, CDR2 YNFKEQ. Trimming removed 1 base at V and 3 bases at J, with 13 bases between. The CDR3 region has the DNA TGTGCCAGCAGCCAAGTGGGCAGGGCCAACTACAATGAGCAGTTCTTC. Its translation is CASSQVGRANYNEQFF.

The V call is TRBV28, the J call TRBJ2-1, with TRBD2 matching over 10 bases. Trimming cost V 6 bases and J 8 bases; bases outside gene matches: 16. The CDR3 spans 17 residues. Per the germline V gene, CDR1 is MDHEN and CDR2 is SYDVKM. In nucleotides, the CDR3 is TGTGCCAGCAGGGGCTTCGGGGCTAGCGGGAGTCATGATGAGCAGTTCTTC. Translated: CASRGFGASGSHDEQFF.

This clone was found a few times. In DNA, the CDR3 is TGTGCCAGCGGTGAGACAGGGAATCAGCCCCAGCATTTT. It encodes CASGETGNQPQHF. The V gene is TRBV27, the J gene TRBJ1-5; TRBD1 agrees at 7 bases. With V trimmed by 8 bases and J by 4 bases, 5 bases remained unmatched. CDR1 and CDR2 (germline): MNHEY, SMNVEV (reference sequence). This CDR3 has 13 amino acids.

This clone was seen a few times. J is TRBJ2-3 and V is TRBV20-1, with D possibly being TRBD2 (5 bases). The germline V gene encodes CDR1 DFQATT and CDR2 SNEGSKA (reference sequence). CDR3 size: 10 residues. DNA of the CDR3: TGCGTTGCGGGTCCGGATACGCAGTATTTT. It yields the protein CVAGPDTQYF.

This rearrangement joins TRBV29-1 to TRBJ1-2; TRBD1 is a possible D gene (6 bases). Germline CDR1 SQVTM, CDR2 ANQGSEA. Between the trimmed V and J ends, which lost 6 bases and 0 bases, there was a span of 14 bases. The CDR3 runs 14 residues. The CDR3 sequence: CSVGMGGPNYGYTF. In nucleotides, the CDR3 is TGCAGCGTGGGCATGGGGGGGCCTAACTATGGCTACACCTTC.

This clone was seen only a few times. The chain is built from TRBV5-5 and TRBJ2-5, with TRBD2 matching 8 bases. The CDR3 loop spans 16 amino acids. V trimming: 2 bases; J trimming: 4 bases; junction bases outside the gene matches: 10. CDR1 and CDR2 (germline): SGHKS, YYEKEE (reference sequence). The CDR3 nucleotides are TGTGCCAGCAGCTTCTACCTCCGGGAGGGAGGAGAGACCCAGTACTTC. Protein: CASSFYLREGGETQYF.

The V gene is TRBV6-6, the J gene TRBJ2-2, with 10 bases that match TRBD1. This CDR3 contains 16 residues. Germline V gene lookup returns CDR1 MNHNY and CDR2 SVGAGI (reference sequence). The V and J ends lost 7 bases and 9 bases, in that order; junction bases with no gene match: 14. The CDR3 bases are TGTGCCAGCAAAAACGGGGGGACAGGGGATAGGAGGGAGCTGTTTTTT. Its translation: CASKNGGTGDRRELFF.

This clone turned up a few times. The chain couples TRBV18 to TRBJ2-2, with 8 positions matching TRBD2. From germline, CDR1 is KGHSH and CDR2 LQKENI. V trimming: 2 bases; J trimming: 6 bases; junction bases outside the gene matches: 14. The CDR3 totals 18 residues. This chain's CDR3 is CASSPGKASGPEAGELFF. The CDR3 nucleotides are TGTGCCAGCTCACCAGGGAAGGCTAGCGGGCCAGAGGCCGGGGAGCTGTTTTTT.

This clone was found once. The CDR3 region has the DNA TGTGCCAGTAGTATAGAAGGGACTCACTACTACGAGCAGTACTTC. Amino acids: CASSIEGTHYYEQYF. The V call is TRBV19, the J call TRBJ2-7; weak D call: TRBD2 (6 bases). Trimming pared 0 bases from V and 3 bases from J, leaving 12 bases between. Germline lookup yields CDR1 LNHDA and CDR2 SQIVND (reference sequence). The CDR3 contains 15 residues.

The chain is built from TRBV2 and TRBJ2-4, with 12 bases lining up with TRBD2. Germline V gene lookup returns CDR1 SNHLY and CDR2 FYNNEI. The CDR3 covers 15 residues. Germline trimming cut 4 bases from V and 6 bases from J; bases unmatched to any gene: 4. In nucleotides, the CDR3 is TGTGCCAGCAGTGTCCCTAGCGGGAGGGCAAACATTCAGTACTTC. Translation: CASSVPSGRANIQYF.

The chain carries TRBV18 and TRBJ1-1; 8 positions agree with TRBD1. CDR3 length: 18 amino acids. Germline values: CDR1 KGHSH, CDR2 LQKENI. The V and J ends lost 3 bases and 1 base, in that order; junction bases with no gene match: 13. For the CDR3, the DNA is TGTGCCAGCTCACCTATAAGGAACAGGGGGTCGGAGAACACTGAAGCTTTCTTT. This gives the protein CASSPIRNRGSENTEAFF.

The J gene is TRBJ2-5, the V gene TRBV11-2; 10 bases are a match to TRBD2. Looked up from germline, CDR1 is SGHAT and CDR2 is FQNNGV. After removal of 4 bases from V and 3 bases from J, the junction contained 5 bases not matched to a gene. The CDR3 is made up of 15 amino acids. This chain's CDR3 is CASSSGGTSEETQYF. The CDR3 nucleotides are TGTGCCAGCAGCTCGGGCGGGACTAGCGAAGAGACCCAGTACTTC.

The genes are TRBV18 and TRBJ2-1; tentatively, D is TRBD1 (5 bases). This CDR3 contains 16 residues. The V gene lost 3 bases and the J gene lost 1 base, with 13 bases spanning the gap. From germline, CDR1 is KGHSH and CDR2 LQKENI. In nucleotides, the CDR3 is TGTGCCAGCTCACCGTCCAGGGTGGGGTCCTACAATGAGCAGTTCTTC. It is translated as CASSPSRVGSYNEQFF.

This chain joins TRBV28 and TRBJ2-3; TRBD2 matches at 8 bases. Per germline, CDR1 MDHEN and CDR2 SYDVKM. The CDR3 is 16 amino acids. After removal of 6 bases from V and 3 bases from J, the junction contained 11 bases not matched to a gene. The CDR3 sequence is CASSRPGSGTTDTQYF. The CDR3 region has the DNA TGTGCCAGCAGCCGGCCGGGTAGCGGGACTACAGATACGCAGTATTTT.

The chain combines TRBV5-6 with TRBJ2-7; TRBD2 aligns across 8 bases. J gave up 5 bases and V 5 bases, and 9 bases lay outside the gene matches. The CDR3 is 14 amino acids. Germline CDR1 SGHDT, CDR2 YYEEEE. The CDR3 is CASSFGGGLHEQYF. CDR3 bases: TGTGCCAGCAGTTTCGGGGGGGGGCTCCACGAGCAGTACTTC.

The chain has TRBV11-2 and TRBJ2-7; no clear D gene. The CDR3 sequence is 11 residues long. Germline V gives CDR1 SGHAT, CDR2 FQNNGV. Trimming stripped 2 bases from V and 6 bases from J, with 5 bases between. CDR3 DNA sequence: TGTGCCAGCAGCTTAATATGCGAGCAGTACTTC. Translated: CASSLICEQYF. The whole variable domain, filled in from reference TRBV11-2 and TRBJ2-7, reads EAGVAQSPRYKIIEKRQSVAFWCNPISGHATLYWYQQILGQGPKLLIQFQNNGVVDDSQLPKDRFSAERLKGVDSTLKIQPAKLEDSAVYLCASSLICEQYFGPGTRLTVT.

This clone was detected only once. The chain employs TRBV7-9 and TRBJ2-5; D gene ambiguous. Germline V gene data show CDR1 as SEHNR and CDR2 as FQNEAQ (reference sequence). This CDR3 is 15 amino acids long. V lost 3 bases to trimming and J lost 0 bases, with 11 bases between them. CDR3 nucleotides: TGTGCCAGCAGCTTTAATGTGGGCTACCAAGAGACCCAGTACTTC. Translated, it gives CASSFNVGYQETQYF.

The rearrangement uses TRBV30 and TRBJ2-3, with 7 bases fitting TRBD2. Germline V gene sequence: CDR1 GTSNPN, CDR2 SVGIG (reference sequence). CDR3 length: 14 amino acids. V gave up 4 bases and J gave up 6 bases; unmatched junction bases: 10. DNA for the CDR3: TGTGCCTGGAATTCGGCGGGAGTGAGTGATACGCAGTATTTT. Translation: CAWNSAGVSDTQYF.

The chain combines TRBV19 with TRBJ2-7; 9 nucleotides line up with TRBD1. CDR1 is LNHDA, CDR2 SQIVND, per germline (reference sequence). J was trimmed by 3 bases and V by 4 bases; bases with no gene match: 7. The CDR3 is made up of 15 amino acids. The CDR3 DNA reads TGTGCCAGTAGTACACCGGGACAGGGTTTCTACGAGCAGTACTTC. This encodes CASSTPGQGFYEQYF.

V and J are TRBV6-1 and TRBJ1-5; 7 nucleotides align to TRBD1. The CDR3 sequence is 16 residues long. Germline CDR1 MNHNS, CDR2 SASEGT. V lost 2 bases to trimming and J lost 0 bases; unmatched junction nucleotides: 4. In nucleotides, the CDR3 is TGTGCCAGCAGTGAAATAGGGACAGTTAGCAATCAGCCCCAGCATTTT. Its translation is CASSEIGTVSNQPQHF.

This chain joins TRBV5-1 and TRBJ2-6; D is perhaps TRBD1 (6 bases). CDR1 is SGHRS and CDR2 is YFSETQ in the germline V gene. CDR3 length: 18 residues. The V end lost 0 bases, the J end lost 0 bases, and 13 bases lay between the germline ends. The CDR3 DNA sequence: TGCGCCAGCAGCTTGGTAGGGACACGGTCCTCTGGGGCCAACGTCCTGACTTTC. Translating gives CASSLVGTRSSGANVLTF.

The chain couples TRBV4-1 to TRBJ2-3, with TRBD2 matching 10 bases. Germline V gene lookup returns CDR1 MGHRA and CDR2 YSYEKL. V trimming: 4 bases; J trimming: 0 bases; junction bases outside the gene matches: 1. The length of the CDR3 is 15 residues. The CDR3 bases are TGCGCCAGCAGCCCGGGACTAGCGAGCACAGATACGCAGTATTTT. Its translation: CASSPGLASTDTQYF.

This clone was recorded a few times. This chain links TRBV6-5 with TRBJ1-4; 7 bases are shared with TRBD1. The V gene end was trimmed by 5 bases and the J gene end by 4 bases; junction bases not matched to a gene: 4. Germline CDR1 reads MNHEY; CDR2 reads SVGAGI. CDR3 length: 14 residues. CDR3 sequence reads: CASSPGQINEKLFF. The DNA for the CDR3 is TGTGCCAGCAGTCCGGGACAGATTAATGAAAAACTGTTTTTT.

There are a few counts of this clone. The CDR3 coding sequence is TGTGCCAGCAGTCCTCAATGGCTAGCGGCTTACGAGCAGTACTTC. Translating it yields CASSPQWLAAYEQYF. The rearrangement joins TRBV28 to TRBJ2-7; TRBD2 aligns across 7 bases. The CDR3 extends over 15 amino acids. Unmatched junction bases numbered 11, after V lost 5 bases and J lost 4 bases. Germline CDR1 reads MDHEN; CDR2 reads SYDVKM.

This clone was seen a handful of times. In DNA form, the CDR3 reads TGTGCCAGCACGGGTGGGAGAGTGCAAGAGACCCAGTACTTC. Translation gives CASTGGRVQETQYF. The V call is TRBV6-1, the J call TRBJ2-5, with D perhaps TRBD2 (5 bases). The ends were cut back, 7 bases at V and 2 bases at J, with 14 bases in the middle. The CDR3 sequence is 14 residues long. The germline gives CDR1 MNHNS, CDR2 SASEGT.